The 10 T cell receptor beta chains given below trace back to one sample, sequenced in a study of T cells after yellow fever vaccination. TCRdb itself ran the 5' RACE reads through MiXCR, one entry per CDR3 protein. Of 96,000 or so distinct CDR3 sequences listed, over 8% are singletons. Material: CD8+ T cells not binding an NS4B(214-222) dextramer, sorted from PBMCs, obtained roughly 15 days after the first yellow fever vaccination. These receptors all stem from a man between 18 and 29 years old who received the YFV17D yellow fever vaccine.

Only a few counts were recorded for this clonotype. The rearrangement links TRBV6-2 or TRBV6-3 to TRBJ2-2, with TRBD1 identical over 8 bases. This CDR3 is built from 18 residues. Germline V gives CDR1 MNHEY, CDR2 SVGEGT. Unmatched junction bases numbered 12, after V lost 2 bases and J lost 4 bases. CDR3 sequence (DNA): TGTGCCAGCAGTTACATGGGGACAGGCGTTTTCGGCACCGGGGAGCTGTTTTTT. Translation: CASSYMGTGVFGTGELFF.

This clonotype was seen a few times. V usage is TRBV7-9 and J usage is TRBJ1-4, with D possibly TRBD1 on 5 matching bases. CDR1 SEHNR and CDR2 FQNEAQ come from the germline V gene (reference sequence). The length of the CDR3 is 12 residues. Trimming took off 8 bases at V and 7 bases at J, with 11 bases between the two ends. The CDR3 coding sequence is TGTGCCAGCGAACAGGCTGCTGAAAAACTGTTTTTT. It is translated as CASEQAAEKLFF.

V usage is TRBV12-3 or TRBV12-4 and J usage is TRBJ1-6; 7 bases line up with TRBD1. The V segment lost 5 bases and the J segment 7 bases; nucleotides outside the gene matches: 11. CDR3 length: 16 amino acids. CDR3 bases: TGTGCCAGCAGTCCTTCCCTGACAGGGAAGAATTCACCCCTCCACTTT. It codes for CASSPSLTGKNSPLHF.

This clonotype has a handful of counts. This chain links TRBV4-2 with TRBJ1-4; D ambiguous. The CDR3 spans 14 residues. CDR1 LGHNA and CDR2 YNFKEQ come from the germline V gene. V lost 1 base and J 7 bases, leaving 10 bases between the germline ends. Here the CDR3 reads CASSQVYQGEKLFF. DNA for the CDR3: TGTGCCAGCAGCCAAGTCTACCAAGGTGAAAAACTGTTTTTT.

The sample holds many counts of this clonotype. V usage is TRBV15 and J usage is TRBJ2-7, with a tentative D call TRBD1 (6 bases). Deletions cut 2 bases from V and 7 bases from J, with 21 bases between. The CDR3 is 16 residues long. Germline values: CDR1 LNHNV, CDR2 YYDKDF (reference sequence). The CDR3 sequence: CATSRPQGTPSLEQYF. The CDR3 DNA reads TGTGCCACCAGCAGACCCCAGGGGACCCCTTCATTGGAGCAGTACTTC.

This clonotype was seen a handful of times. The chain is built from TRBV7-2 and TRBJ2-3; D is unclear. The length of the CDR3 is 13 residues. With 1 base removed from V and 10 bases from J, the gap between germline ends came to 12 bases. Germline CDR1 SGHTA, CDR2 FQGNSA. The CDR3 sequence: CASSLDPLSAQYF. The CDR3, as DNA: TGTGCCAGCAGCTTAGATCCACTATCTGCGCAGTATTTT.

This clonotype has just a few counts. The genes are TRBV2 and TRBJ1-5; possibly TRBD1 for D (5 bases). The CDR3 is 14 residues long. Between the trimmed V and J ends, which lost 5 bases and 5 bases, there was a span of 13 bases. In germline, CDR1 is SNHLY, CDR2 FYNNEI. Here the CDR3 reads CASSSPLGDQPQHF. CDR3 DNA: TGTGCCAGCAGTAGCCCCCTGGGGGATCAGCCCCAGCATTTT.

Only a few counts were recorded for this clonotype. The gene calls are TRBV6-1 and TRBJ2-7; D is perhaps TRBD2 (6 bases). V lost 4 bases to trimming and J lost 4 bases, with 17 bases between them. The germline V gene encodes CDR1 MNHNS and CDR2 SASEGT. The CDR3 is 15 residues long. CDR3 residues: CASSGGLQGPYEQYF. The DNA of the CDR3 is TGTGCCAGCAGTGGGGGACTCCAAGGCCCTTACGAGCAGTACTTC.

This clonotype was counted between two and nine times. The chain couples TRBV29-1 to TRBJ1-6, with 9 positions matching TRBD1. The germline CDR1 and CDR2 sequences are SQVTM and ANQGSEA. The V segment lost 7 bases and the J segment 7 bases; nucleotides outside the gene matches: 5. This CDR3 is 13 amino acids long. DNA for the CDR3: TGCAGCGCCCGGACAGGGGAAAATTCACCCCTCCACTTT. This codes for CSARTGENSPLHF.

This clonotype was observed a handful of times. V usage is TRBV12-3 or TRBV12-4 and J usage is TRBJ2-1, with 9 bases fitting TRBD1. J lost 9 bases, V lost 2 bases, and 5 bases had no gene match. This CDR3 has 14 residues. CDR3 DNA sequence: TGTGCCAGCAGTTTATCCGGGACAGGGAGTGAGCAGTTCTTC. The encoded protein is CASSLSGTGSEQFF.